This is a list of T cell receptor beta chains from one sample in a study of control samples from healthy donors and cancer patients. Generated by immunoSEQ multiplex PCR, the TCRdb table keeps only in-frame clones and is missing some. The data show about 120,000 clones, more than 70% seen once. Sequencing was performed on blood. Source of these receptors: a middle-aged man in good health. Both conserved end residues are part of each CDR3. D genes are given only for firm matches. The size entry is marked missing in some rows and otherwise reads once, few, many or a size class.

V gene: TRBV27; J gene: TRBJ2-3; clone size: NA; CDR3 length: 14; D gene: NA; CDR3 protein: CASSADSLTDTQYF; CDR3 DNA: TGTGCCAGCAGTGCCGACAGCCTCACAGATACGCAGTATTTT
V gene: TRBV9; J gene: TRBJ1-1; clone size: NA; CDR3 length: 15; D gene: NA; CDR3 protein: CASSVGGGRGTEAFF; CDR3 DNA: TGTGCCAGCAGCGTAGGGGGAGGGAGGGGAACTGAAGCTTTCTTT
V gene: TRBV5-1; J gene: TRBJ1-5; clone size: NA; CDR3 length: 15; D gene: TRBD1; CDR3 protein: CASSPTGGNNQPQHF; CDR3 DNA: TGCGCCAGCAGCCCAACAGGGGGGAATAATCAGCCCCAGCATTTT
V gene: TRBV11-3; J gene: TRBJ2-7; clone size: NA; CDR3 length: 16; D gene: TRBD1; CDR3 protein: CASSLTPMTGMGEQYF; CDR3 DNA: TGTGCCAGCAGCTTAACCCCGATGACAGGGATGGGCGAGCAGTACTTC
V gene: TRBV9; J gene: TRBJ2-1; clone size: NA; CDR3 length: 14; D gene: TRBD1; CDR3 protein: CASSGTVTPDEQFF; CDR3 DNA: TGTGCCAGCTCCGGGACAGTCACCCCGGATGAGCAGTTCTTC
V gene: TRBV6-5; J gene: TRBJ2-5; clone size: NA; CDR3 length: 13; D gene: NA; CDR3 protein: CATRLRGKETQYF; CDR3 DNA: TGTGCCACCCGCCTCAGGGGAAAAGAGACCCAGTACTTC
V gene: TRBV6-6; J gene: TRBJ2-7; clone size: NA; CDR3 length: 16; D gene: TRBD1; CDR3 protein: CASIKDPDRGSYEQYF; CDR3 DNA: TGTGCCAGCATTAAAGACCCGGACAGGGGTTCATACGAGCAGTACTTC
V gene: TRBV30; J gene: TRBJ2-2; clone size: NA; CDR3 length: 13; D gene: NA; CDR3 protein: CAWREGNTGELFF; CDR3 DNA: TGTGCCTGGAGAGAGGGGAACACCGGGGAGCTGTTTTTT
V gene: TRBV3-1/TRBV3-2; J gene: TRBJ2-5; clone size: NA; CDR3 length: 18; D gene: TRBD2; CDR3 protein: CASSQDLPSGGVQETQYF; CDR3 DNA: TGTGCCAGCAGCCAAGATCTACCGAGCGGGGGGGTCCAAGAGACCCAGTACTTC
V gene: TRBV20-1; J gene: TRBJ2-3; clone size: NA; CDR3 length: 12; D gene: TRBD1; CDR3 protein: CSASGTGDTQYF; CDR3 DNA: TGCAGTGCTAGTGGGACAGGAGATACGCAGTATTTT
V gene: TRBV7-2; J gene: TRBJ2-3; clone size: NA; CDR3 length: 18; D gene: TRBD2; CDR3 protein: CASSFNGGMFTSTDTQYF; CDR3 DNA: TGTGCCAGCAGCTTTAACGGGGGGATGTTCACTAGCACAGATACGCAGTATTTT
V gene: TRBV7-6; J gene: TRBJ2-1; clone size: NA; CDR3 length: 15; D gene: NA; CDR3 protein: CASSLSDSEYNEQFF; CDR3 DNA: TGTGCCAGCAGCCTCTCGGACAGTGAATACAATGAGCAGTTCTTC
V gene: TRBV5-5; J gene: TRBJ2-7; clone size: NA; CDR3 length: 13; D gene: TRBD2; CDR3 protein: CASSPGGGYEQYF; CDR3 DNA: TGTGCCAGCAGCCCGGGCGGGGGATACGAGCAGTACTTC
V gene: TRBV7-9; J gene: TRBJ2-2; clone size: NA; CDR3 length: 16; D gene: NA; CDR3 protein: CASSLRDRPPPGELFF; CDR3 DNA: TGTGCCAGCAGCTTACGGGACCGGCCTCCCCCCGGGGAGCTGTTTTTT
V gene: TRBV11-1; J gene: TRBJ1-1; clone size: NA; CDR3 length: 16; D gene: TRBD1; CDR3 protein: CASSLGRGQVNTEAFF; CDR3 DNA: TGTGCCAGCAGCTTAGGCAGGGGGCAGGTGAACACTGAAGCTTTCTTT
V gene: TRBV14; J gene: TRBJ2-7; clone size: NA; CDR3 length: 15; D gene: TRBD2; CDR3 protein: CASRPTSGVSYEQYF; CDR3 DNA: TGTGCCAGCAGACCCACTAGCGGGGTCTCCTACGAGCAGTACTTC
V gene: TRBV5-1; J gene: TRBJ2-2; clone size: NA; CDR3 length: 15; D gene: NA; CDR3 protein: CASSLGGENTGELFF; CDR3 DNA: TGCGCCAGCAGCTTGGGCGGGGAGAACACCGGGGAGCTGTTTTTT
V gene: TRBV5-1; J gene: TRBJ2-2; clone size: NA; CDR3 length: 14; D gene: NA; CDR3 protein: CASRREENTGELFF; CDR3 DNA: TGCGCCAGCAGAAGGGAAGAGAACACCGGGGAGCTGTTTTTT
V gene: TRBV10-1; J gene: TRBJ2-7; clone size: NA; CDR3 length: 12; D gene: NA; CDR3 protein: CASRRSSYEQYF; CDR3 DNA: TGCGCCAGCAGACGGTCATCCTACGAGCAGTACTTC
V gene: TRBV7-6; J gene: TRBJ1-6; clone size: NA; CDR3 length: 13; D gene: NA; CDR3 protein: CASSLTDLSPLHF; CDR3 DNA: TGTGCCAGCAGCTTAACGGATTTGTCACCCCTCCACTTT
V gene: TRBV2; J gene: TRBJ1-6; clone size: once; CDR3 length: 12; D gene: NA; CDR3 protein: CASSELHSPLHF; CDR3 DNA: TGTGCCAGCAGTGAACTCCATTCACCCCTCCACTTT
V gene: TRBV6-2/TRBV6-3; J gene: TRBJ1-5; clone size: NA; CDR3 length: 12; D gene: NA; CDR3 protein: CASSYSGVPQHF; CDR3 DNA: TGTGCCAGCAGTTACTCAGGGGTCCCCCAGCATTTT
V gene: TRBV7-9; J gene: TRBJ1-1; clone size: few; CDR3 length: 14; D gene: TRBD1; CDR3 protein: CASSLGTGSTEAFF; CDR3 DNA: TGTGCCAGCAGCTTAGGGACAGGGAGCACTGAAGCTTTCTTT
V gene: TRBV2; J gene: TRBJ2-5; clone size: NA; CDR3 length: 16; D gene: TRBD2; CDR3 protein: CASSVHRASGAETQYF; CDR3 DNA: TGTGCCAGCAGTGTACATCGGGCTAGCGGGGCGGAGACCCAGTACTTC
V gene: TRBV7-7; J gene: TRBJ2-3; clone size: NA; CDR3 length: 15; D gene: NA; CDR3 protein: CASSLGVRGTDTQYF; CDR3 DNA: TGTGCCAGCAGCTTAGGGGTCAGAGGCACAGATACGCAGTATTTT